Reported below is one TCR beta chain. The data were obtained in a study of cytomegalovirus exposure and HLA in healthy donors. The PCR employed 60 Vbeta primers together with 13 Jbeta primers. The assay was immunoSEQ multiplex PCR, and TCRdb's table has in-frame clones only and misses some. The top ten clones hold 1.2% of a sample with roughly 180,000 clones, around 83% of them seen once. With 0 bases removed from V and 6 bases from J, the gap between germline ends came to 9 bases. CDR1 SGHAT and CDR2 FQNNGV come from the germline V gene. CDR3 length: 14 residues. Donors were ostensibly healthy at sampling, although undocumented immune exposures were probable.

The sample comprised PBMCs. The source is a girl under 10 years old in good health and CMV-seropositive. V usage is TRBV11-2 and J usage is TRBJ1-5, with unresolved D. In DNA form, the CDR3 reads TGTGCCAGCAGCTTAGATGTGCCGGGTCAGCCCCAGCATTTT. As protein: CASSLDVPGQPQHF.